A selection of T cell receptor beta chains follows, all from one sample in a study of blood T cell repertoires in COVID-19. Some clones are missing from TCRdb's copy, which holds only in-frame ones; the method was immunoSEQ multiplex PCR. The sample includes over 200,000 clones, roughly 88% of them seen just once. Sequencing used PBMCs or T cells enriched from blood (not recorded which). These receptors all stem from a woman aged 30 to 39 who had been exposed to COVID-19. The conserved cysteine and the conserved F or W are not part of the CDR3 here. Each record gives: V gene, D gene, clone size, CDR3 protein. The D gene is left open where the match is weak. Rows give clone size only sometimes, using once, few, many, or a class for an expanded clone.

V gene: TRBV5-1; D gene: -; clone size: -; CDR3 protein: ASSLLAGRGEKLF
V gene: TRBV19; D gene: -; clone size: -; CDR3 protein: ASSIGRPNTGELF
V gene: TRBV4-1; D gene: -; clone size: -; CDR3 protein: ASSQAVSVHTGELF
V gene: TRBV5-4; D gene: TRBD2; clone size: few; CDR3 protein: ASRRSGRASGELF
V gene: TRBV5-5; D gene: -; clone size: -; CDR3 protein: ASSFQGLNTEAF
V gene: TRBV12-3/TRBV12-4; D gene: TRBD2; clone size: -; CDR3 protein: ASLFSGSHEQF
V gene: TRBV7-9; D gene: TRBD2; clone size: -; CDR3 protein: ASRPGLAGDEQY
V gene: TRBV21-1; D gene: -; clone size: -; CDR3 protein: ASSLERDKDWDGYT
V gene: TRBV6-5; D gene: -; clone size: -; CDR3 protein: ASSYQLQGPEAF
V gene: TRBV5-1; D gene: -; clone size: -; CDR3 protein: ASSLNRNTEAF